This T cell receptor beta chain was recorded in a study of T cell responses to AZD1222 COVID-19 vaccine. With regard to this clone: Its antigen is as yet unknown.

Trimming took 7 bases from V and 7 from J, leaving 5 bases between them. This CDR3 has 9 amino acids. The V gene's germline CDR1 is GTSNPN and CDR2 SVGIG (reference sequence). The assay was immunoSEQ multiplex PCR, and TCRdb's table has in-frame clones only and misses some. The data hold fewer than 150,000 clones, with about nine tenths observed a single time. General study results and limits: Repertoire samples came only from after the peak T cell response. Among the donors, most were white British and more were female, and clonal diversity was possibly underestimated.

The clonotype originates from an adult in good health. The material was peripheral blood, obtained on day 0 of AZD1222 vaccination. The V call is TRBV30, the J call TRBJ2-1; D remains unclear. The CDR3 DNA sequence: TGTGCCTCTTCAAATGAGCAGTTCTTC. Translating gives CASSNEQFF.